The 17 T cell receptor beta chains below all came from one sample that was sequenced in a study of cytomegalovirus exposure and HLA in healthy donors. The PCR used 60 Vbeta and 13 Jbeta primers. The repertoire was sequenced with immunoSEQ multiplex PCR; TCRdb's copy has only in-frame clones and lacks some. The repertoire holds about 110,000 clones, with around 80% as singletons. Sequenced material: PBMCs. The receptors stem from a man aged 25-45 years in good health and CMV-seropositive.

V is TRBV6-5 and J is TRBJ1-1; D call uncertain. The CDR3 runs 15 residues. The V and J ends lost 2 bases and 0 bases respectively, with 10 bases between them. The V gene's germline CDR1 is MNHEY and CDR2 SVGAGI. The CDR3 DNA is TGTGCCAGCAGTTACCAGGTGGATTTGAACACTGAAGCTTTCTTT. It specifies CASSYQVDLNTEAFF.

V is TRBV10-3 and J is TRBJ1-6; 8 nucleotides align to TRBD1. Per the germline V gene, CDR1 is ENHRY and CDR2 is SYGVKD. Trimming cost V 3 bases and J 9 bases; bases outside gene matches: 13. The CDR3 contains 17 residues. CDR3 coding DNA: TGTGCCATCAGTGAAGGACAGGGTTTGAGGGCGGGTTCACCCCTCCACTTT. Its translation is CAISEGQGLRAGSPLHF.

CDR3 in amino acids: CASSPRGTKNIQYF. CDR3 DNA: TGTGCCAGTAGTCCAAGGGGAACCAAAAACATTCAGTACTTC. V usage is TRBV19 and J usage is TRBJ2-4, with D possibly matching TRBD1 (5 bases). Germline values: CDR1 LNHDA, CDR2 SQIVND (reference sequence). The CDR3 has 14 amino acids. V was clipped by 5 bases and J by 2 bases, with 10 bases between them.

A few counts support this clone. V usage is TRBV18 and J usage is TRBJ1-4; D is unresolved. Germline V gene data show CDR1 as KGHSH and CDR2 as LQKENI. CDR3 length: 13 residues. The ends were cut back, 2 bases at V and 5 bases at J, with 6 bases in the middle. The CDR3 protein is CASSPGWNEKLFF. In DNA, the CDR3 is TGTGCCAGCTCACCAGGCTGGAATGAAAAACTGTTTTTT.

This chain uses TRBV4-2 with TRBJ1-1; 8 nucleotides match TRBD1. The germline V gene encodes CDR1 LGHNA and CDR2 YNFKEQ. CDR3 size: 14 residues. The trim removed 0 bases at V and 8 bases at J, leaving 5 bases unmatched. The CDR3 sequence is CASSQDLGDREAFF. The CDR3 region has the DNA TGTGCCAGCAGCCAAGATTTAGGGGACAGGGAAGCTTTCTTT.

V is TRBV28 and J is TRBJ1-2; 7 bases line up with TRBD1. The CDR3 is 11 amino acids. Germline CDR1 and CDR2: MDHEN and SYDVKM. V was clipped by 6 bases and J by 7 bases; unmatched bases: 2. CDR3 sequence: CASRTGFGYTF. As DNA, the CDR3 is TGTGCCAGCAGGACAGGGTTTGGCTACACCTTC.

The chain is built from TRBV5-1 and TRBJ1-1, with D unclear. The germline V and J ends were trimmed by 0 bases and 1 base, with 7 bases remaining between them. The CDR3 covers 14 residues. CDR1 SGHRS and CDR2 YFSETQ come from the germline V gene. CDR3 bases: TGCGCCAGCAGCTTGGATCCAGGGAACACTGAAGCTTTCTTT. It codes for CASSLDPGNTEAFF.

The V gene is TRBV7-3, the J gene TRBJ2-1; the match to TRBD2 covers 7 bases. The junction had 7 bases not matched to a gene; V was cut back by 5 bases and J by 3 bases. The CDR3 covers 15 residues. From germline, CDR1 is SGHTA and CDR2 FQGTGA. The DNA for the CDR3 is TGTGCCAGCAGCGAAAGCGGGGTTAACTACAATGAGCAGTTCTTC. This encodes CASSESGVNYNEQFF.

The chain employs TRBV6-1 and TRBJ1-6; D unresolved. From germline, CDR1 is MNHNS and CDR2 SASEGT. The germline V and J ends were trimmed by 6 bases and 10 bases, with 13 bases remaining between them. CDR3 length equals 13 residues. Here the CDR3 DNA reads TGTGCCAGCAGCCCGAGGGTGGAATCACCCCTCCACTTT. Translating gives CASSPRVESPLHF.

CDR3 bases: TGTGCCAGCAGTTTAGGGGCGTCCTACGAGCAGTACTTC. Its translation is CASSLGASYEQYF. The chain combines TRBV27 with TRBJ2-7, with a weak D call TRBD1 (5 bases). V was shortened by 2 bases and J by 1 base, with 6 bases between the two germline ends. This CDR3 is built from 13 residues. Germline V gives CDR1 MNHEY, CDR2 SMNVEV (reference sequence).

V is TRBV10-2 and J is TRBJ2-1; 8 bases match TRBD2. The CDR3 loop spans 14 amino acids. Germline V gene lookup returns CDR1 WSHSY and CDR2 SAAADI. J lost 9 bases, V lost 4 bases, and 8 bases had no gene match. DNA of the CDR3: TGCGCCAGCAGTGCCCAGCGGGGGAGGAGTGAGCAGTTCTTC. Amino acids: CASSAQRGRSEQFF.

This clone was counted between two and nine times. V gene TRBV7-2 combines with J gene TRBJ2-2; the D is unclear. The CDR3 length is 14 residues. The V gene lost 1 base and the J gene lost 1 base, with 4 bases spanning the gap. Germline V gene lookup returns CDR1 SGHTA and CDR2 FQGNSA. The CDR3 region has the DNA TGTGCCAGCAGCTTAGGGCTGAACACCGGGGAGCTGTTTTTT. It is translated as CASSLGLNTGELFF.

The J gene is TRBJ1-2, the V gene TRBV7-3; TRBD1 matches at 9 bases. This CDR3 has 13 residues. The V gene's germline CDR1 is SGHTA and CDR2 FQGTGA. The trim removed 5 bases at V and 7 bases at J, leaving 5 bases unmatched. The CDR3 DNA is TGTGCCAGCAGCCCCACAGGGGGCGGTGGCTACACCTTC. Its protein is CASSPTGGGGYTF. The complete variable domain, with remaining parts taken from reference TRBV7-3 and TRBJ1-2, reads GAGVSQTPSNKVTEKGKYVELRCDPISGHTALYWYRQSLGQGPEFLIYFQGTGAADDSGLPNDRFFAVRPEGSVSTLKIQRTERGDSAVYLCASSPTGGGGYTFGSGTRLTVV.

The chain joins TRBV6-5 to TRBJ1-6, with D possibly TRBD1 on 6 matching bases. Germline loops: CDR1 MNHEY, CDR2 SVGAGI. This CDR3 has 16 residues. Trimming pared 0 bases from V and 8 bases from J, leaving 14 bases between. The CDR3 loop reads CASSYSVGQGHSPLHF. CDR3 in DNA: TGTGCCAGCAGTTACTCGGTGGGACAAGGGCATTCACCCCTCCACTTT.

The genes are TRBV6-5 and TRBJ1-2; D gene ambiguous. Germline V gene lookup returns CDR1 MNHEY and CDR2 SVGAGI. Trimming took 0 bases from V and 7 from J, leaving 15 bases between them. The CDR3 length is 15 residues. CDR3 protein: CASSYSPGGMVGYTF. The CDR3 coding sequence is TGTGCCAGCAGTTACTCTCCGGGAGGCATGGTTGGCTACACCTTC.

The chain is built from TRBV4-2 and TRBJ1-4; D remains unclear. The CDR3 has 15 residues. Trimming cost V 1 base and J 7 bases, with 13 bases left between them. Per germline, CDR1 LGHNA and CDR2 YNFKEQ. As DNA, the CDR3 is TGTGCCAGCAGCCAAGGAGAGGGAGGTAGTGAAAAACTGTTTTTT. Protein sequence: CASSQGEGGSEKLFF.

This chain joins TRBV11-2 and TRBJ1-5; possible D gene TRBD1, 5 bases. The germline V gene encodes CDR1 SGHAT and CDR2 FQNNGV. V was cut by 6 bases and J by 1 base, with 7 bases left in between. This CDR3 has 13 amino acids. CDR3 bases: TGTGCCAGCAGGCGGGGGAGCAATCAGCCCCAGCATTTT. Residues: CASRRGSNQPQHF.